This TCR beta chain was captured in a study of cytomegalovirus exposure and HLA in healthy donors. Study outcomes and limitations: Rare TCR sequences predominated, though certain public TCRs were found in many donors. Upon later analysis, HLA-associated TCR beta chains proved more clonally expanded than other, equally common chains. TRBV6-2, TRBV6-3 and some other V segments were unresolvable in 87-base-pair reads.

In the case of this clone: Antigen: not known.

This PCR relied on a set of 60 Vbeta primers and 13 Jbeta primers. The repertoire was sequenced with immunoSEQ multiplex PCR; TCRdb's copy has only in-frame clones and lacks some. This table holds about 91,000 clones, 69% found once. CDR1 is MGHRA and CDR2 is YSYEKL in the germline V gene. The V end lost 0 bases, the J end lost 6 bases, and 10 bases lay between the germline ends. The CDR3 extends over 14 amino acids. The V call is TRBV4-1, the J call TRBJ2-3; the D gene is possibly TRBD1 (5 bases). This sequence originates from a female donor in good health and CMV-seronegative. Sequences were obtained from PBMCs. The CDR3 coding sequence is TGCGCCAGCAGCCAAGAGGGGCCTCGGGATACGCAGTATTTT. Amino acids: CASSQEGPRDTQYF.